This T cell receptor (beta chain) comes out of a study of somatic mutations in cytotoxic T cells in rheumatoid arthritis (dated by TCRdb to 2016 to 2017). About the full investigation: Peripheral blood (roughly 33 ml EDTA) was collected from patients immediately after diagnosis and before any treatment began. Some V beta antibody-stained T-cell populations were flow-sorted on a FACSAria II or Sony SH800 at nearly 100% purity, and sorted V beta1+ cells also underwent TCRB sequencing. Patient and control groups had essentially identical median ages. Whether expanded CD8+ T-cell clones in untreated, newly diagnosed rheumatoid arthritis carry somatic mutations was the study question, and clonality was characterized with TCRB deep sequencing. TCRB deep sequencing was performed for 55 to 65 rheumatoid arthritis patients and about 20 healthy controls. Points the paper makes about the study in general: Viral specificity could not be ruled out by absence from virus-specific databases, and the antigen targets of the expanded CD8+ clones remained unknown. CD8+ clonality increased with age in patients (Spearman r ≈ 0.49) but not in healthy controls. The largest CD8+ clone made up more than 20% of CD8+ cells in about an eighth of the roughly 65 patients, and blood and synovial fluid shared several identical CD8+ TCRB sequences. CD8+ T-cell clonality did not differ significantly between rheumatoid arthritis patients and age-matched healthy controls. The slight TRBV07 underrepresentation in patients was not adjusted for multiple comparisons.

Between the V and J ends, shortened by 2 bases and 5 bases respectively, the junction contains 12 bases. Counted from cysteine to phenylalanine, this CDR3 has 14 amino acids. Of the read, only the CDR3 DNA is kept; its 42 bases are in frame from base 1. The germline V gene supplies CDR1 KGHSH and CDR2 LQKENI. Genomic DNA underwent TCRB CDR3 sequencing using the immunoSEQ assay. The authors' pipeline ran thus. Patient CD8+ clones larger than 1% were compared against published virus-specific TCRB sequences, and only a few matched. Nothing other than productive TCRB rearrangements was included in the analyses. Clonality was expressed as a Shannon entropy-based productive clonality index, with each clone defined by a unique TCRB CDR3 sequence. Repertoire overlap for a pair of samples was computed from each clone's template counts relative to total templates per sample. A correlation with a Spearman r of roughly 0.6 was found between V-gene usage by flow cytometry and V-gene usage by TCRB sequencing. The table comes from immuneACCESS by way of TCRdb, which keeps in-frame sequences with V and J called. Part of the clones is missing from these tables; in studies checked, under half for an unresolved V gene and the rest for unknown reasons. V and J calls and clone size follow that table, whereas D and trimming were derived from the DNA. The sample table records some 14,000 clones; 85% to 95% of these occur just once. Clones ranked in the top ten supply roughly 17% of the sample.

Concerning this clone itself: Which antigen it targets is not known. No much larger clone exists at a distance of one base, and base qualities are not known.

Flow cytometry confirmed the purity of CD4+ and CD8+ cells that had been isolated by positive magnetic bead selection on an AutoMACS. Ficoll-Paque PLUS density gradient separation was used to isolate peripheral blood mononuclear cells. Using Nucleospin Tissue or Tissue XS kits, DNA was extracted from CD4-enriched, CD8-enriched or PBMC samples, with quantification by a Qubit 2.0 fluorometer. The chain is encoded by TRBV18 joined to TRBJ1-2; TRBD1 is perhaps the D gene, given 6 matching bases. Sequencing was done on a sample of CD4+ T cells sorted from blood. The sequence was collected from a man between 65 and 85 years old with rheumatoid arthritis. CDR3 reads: CASSPRGQTYGYTF. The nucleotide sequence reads TGTGCCAGCTCACCAAGAGGACAGACTTATGGCTACACCTTC.